One sample yielded the 28 T cell receptor beta chains listed below, sequenced in a study of CD8+CD57+ T cells in acquired aplastic anemia (dated by TCRdb to 2016 to 2018). Expansion of CD8+CD57+ cells had been shown by flow cytometry in the patients chosen for sequencing. Instrument used: Illumina HiSeq 2000. Profiling of TCR beta VDJ combinations and CDR3 sequences used genomic DNA as the template. TCRdb reanalyzed the raw reads on its own, using fastp at Q25 for trimming and MiXCR for clone calling, and kept in-frame beta chains. Identical CDR3 protein sequences are pooled into one entry, listed with their most common genes and DNA. This sample gives 150,000 to 200,000 distinct CDR3 sequences in total; 40% to 60% of them show up just once. The top ten constitute roughly 30% of the sample. Sample: sorted CD4+, CD8+, or CD8+CD57+ T cells (not recorded which) from PBMCs. The source of these receptors is a human donor with aplastic anemia.

This clonotype was detected only a few times. The V gene is TRBV6-1, the J gene TRBJ2-7; 8 positions agree with TRBD2. V lost 5 bases and J lost 3; bases outside the gene matches: 12. The germline V gene encodes CDR1 MNHNS and CDR2 SASEGT. The CDR3 loop spans 16 amino acids. The CDR3 region has the DNA TGTGCCAGCAGTTTCGACATAGCCGGGAGGGGCTACGAGCAGTACTTC. This codes for CASSFDIAGRGYEQYF.

As for this clonotype: A read error may be the cause here, since a much bigger clone is one base away. CDR3 sequence (DNA): TGTGCCACCAGTGATTTAGCAGGGGGGAACACCGGGGGGCTGTTTTTT. Amino acid sequence: CATSDLAGGNTGGLFF. This chain joins TRBV24-1 and TRBJ2-2, with a possible D match to TRBD1 (7 bases). This CDR3 is built from 16 residues. Germline V gives CDR1 KGHDR, CDR2 SFDVKD.

CDR3: CASSTPGQGGEQYF. The CDR3 nucleotides are TGTGCCAGCAGCACCCCGGGACAGGGGGGCGAGCAGTACTTC. The chain joins TRBV2 to TRBJ2-7; 11 nucleotides align to TRBD1. Germline V gives CDR1 SNHLY, CDR2 FYNNEI. The CDR3 is 14 residues long. V gave up 6 bases and J gave up 6 bases; unmatched junction bases: 7.

This rearrangement joins TRBV5-1 to TRBJ2-7; the D gene is possibly TRBD1 (5 bases). Germline V gene lookup returns CDR1 SGHRS and CDR2 YFSETQ. The CDR3 has 15 residues. Trimming took off 0 bases at V and 2 bases at J, with 12 bases between the two ends. CDR3 region: CASSLAETETYEQYF. The CDR3 region has the DNA TGCGCCAGCAGCTTGGCCGAGACAGAGACCTACGAGCAGTACTTC. The complete variable domain, with remaining parts taken from reference TRBV5-1 and TRBJ2-7, reads KAGVTQTPRYLIKTRGQQVTLSCSPISGHRSVSWYQQTPGQGLQFLFEYFSETQRNKGNFPGRFSGRQFSNSRSEMNVSTLELGDSALYLCASSLAETETYEQYFGPGTRLTVT.

This clonotype was counted a few times. The chain joins TRBV12-3 or TRBV12-4 to TRBJ2-1; 11 bases are shared with TRBD1. The CDR3 runs 15 residues. V shed 2 bases and J 9 bases; nucleotides not matched to a gene: 6. CDR3 protein: CASSLLGQGAREQFF. CDR3 nucleotide sequence: TGTGCCAGCAGTTTACTCGGACAGGGGGCGCGTGAGCAGTTCTTC.

On this clonotype: One junction end does not reproduce the germline sequence, and a read error may be involved. The chain combines TRBV7-2 with TRBJ2-3, with TRBD2 as a possible D gene (5 bases). There are 13 residues in the CDR3. Germline-derived CDR1 and CDR2 are SGHTA and FQGNSA. Here the CDR3 DNA reads TGTGCCAGCAGCTCGGGGAGCACAGATACGCAGTATTTC. As protein: CASSSGSTDTQYF. The full variable domain, rest sourced from reference TRBV7-2 and TRBJ2-3, is GAGVSQSPSNKVTEKGKDVELRCDPISGHTALYWYRQSLGQGLEFLIYFQGNSAPDKSGLPSDRFSAERTGGSVSTLTIQRTQQEDSAVYLCASSSGSTDTQYFGPGTRLTVL.

J is TRBJ2-2 and V is TRBV7-3, with D perhaps being TRBD1 or TRBD2 (6 bases each). The CDR3 is 13 residues long. Trimming cost V 6 bases and J 8 bases, with 13 bases left between them. Germline V gene sequence: CDR1 SGHTA, CDR2 FQGTGA. The CDR3 sequence is CASSLWGAGELFF. As DNA, the CDR3 is TGTGCCAGCAGTCTTTGGGGGGCGGGGGAGCTGTTTTTT.

This rearrangement joins TRBV24-1 to TRBJ2-3; no clear D. The CDR3 has 16 residues. Looked up from germline, CDR1 is KGHDR and CDR2 is SFDVKD. V lost 5 bases and J 0 bases, leaving 14 bases between the germline ends. The CDR3, as DNA: TGTGCCACCAGTGCTCTGCCCTATACTAGCACAGATACGCAGTATTTT. It codes for CATSALPYTSTDTQYF.

There are a few counts of this clonotype. This chain uses TRBV10-3 with TRBJ2-7, with D perhaps TRBD2 (5 bases). Per germline, CDR1 ENHRY and CDR2 SYGVKD. The V end was cut by 8 bases, the J end by 2 bases, with 10 bases between. The CDR3 is 12 amino acids. The CDR3 sequence is CAISRGTYEQYF. The CDR3 nucleotides read TGTGCCATCTCCCGGGGAACCTACGAGCAGTACTTC.

With respect to this clonotype: The junction shows a germline mismatch at one end, possibly a read error. V is TRBV11-2 and J is TRBJ1-1; no clear D. CDR1 is SGHAT, CDR2 FQNNGV, per germline. This CDR3 spans 12 amino acids. The CDR3 protein is CVSSLVVGEAFF. CDR3 DNA sequence: TGTGTCAGCAGCTTAGTGGTTGGTGAAGCTTTCTTT.

The V call is TRBV2, the J call TRBJ2-7, with D possibly matching TRBD1 (5 bases). The germline V and J ends were trimmed by 1 base and 3 bases, with 13 bases remaining between them. This CDR3 comprises 15 residues. CDR1 SNHLY and CDR2 FYNNEI come from the germline V gene. CDR3 coding DNA: TGTGCCAGCAGTGAAGGGGTAGGCAGGGTCTACGAGCAGTACGTC. It translates to CASSEGVGRVYEQYV.

As concerns this clonotype: Since the CDR3 does not end with the conserved phenylalanine or tryptophan, this likely comes from a read error. This chain connects TRBV29-1 to TRBJ1-1; unclear D gene. Trimming took off 4 bases at V and 9 bases at J, with 21 bases between the two ends. Germline loops: CDR1 SQVTM, CDR2 ANQGSEA. CDR3 length: 14 amino acids. The CDR3 DNA follows: TGCAGCGTTGGCACCCTCGCGGGTCAGGATCAAGCTTTCTCT. Residues: CSVGTLAGQDQAFS.

This rearrangement joins TRBV9 to TRBJ2-1, with 11 bases fitting TRBD2. The J segment lost 3 bases and the V segment lost 1 base, leaving 6 bases of the junction unmatched. Germline CDR1 and CDR2: SGDLS and YYNGEE. This CDR3 spans 17 amino acids. The CDR3 DNA follows: TGTGCCAGCAGCGTATCCGGGACTAGCGGTTTCTACAATGAGCAGTTCTTC. It is translated as CASSVSGTSGFYNEQFF.

This clonotype was seen repeatedly, ten times or more. The chain employs TRBV4-3 and TRBJ1-1; D ambiguous. Trimming shortened V by 2 bases and J by 1 base, and 8 bases separated the two germline ends. Germline V gene sequence: CDR1 LGHNA, CDR2 YSLEER. This CDR3 is 14 amino acids long. The CDR3 sequence: CASSQNGRNTEAFF. In DNA, the CDR3 is TGCGCCAGCAGCCAAAATGGACGGAACACTGAAGCTTTCTTT.

Ten or more counts support this clonotype. The chain combines TRBV10-3 with TRBJ2-7; TRBD2 aligns across 10 bases. The germline V gene has CDR1 ENHRY and CDR2 SYGVKD. J was trimmed by 5 bases and V by 6 bases; bases with no gene match: 13. The CDR3 loop spans 16 amino acids. CDR3 DNA: TGTGCCATCAGCACCCCTCTAGCGGGAGACGGCAACGAGCAGTACTTC. Encoded protein: CAISTPLAGDGNEQYF.

The gene calls are TRBV5-5 and TRBJ2-2; no firm D call. V was trimmed by 1 base and J by 3 bases, leaving 7 bases between them. Germline lookup yields CDR1 SGHKS and CDR2 YYEKEE (reference sequence). CDR3 length: 14 amino acids. The CDR3 DNA sequence: TGTGCCAGCAGCTTGTCAACCTACACCGGGGAGCTGTTTTTT. Its translation: CASSLSTYTGELFF.

This clonotype was recorded at least ten times. The CDR3 DNA reads TGTGCCAGCAGTTCCGTCCGGGACACCAACTATGGCTACACCTTC. The encoded protein is CASSSVRDTNYGYTF. This chain connects TRBV6-2 or TRBV6-3 to TRBJ1-2; perhaps TRBD1 as D (6 bases). Germline CDR1 is MNHEY and CDR2 is SVGEGT. The CDR3 totals 15 residues. The V end was cut by 4 bases, the J end by 2 bases, with 14 bases between.

The V and J genes are TRBV5-8 and TRBJ2-7; D is perhaps TRBD2 (6 bases). Germline V gene lookup returns CDR1 SGHTS and CDR2 YDEGEE. Trimming cost V 0 bases and J 6 bases, with 16 bases left between them. The CDR3 length is 15 residues. This CDR3 reads CASSLAGTGRGEQYF. CDR3 nucleotides: TGTGCCAGCAGCTTGGCCGGGACTGGTCGGGGCGAGCAGTACTTC.

The chain uses TRBV20-1 and TRBJ2-7; D perhaps matches TRBD1 (5 bases). Germline CDR1 and CDR2: DFQATT and SNEGSKA (reference sequence). The CDR3 spans 13 residues. V was trimmed by 0 bases and J by 0 bases, leaving 6 bases between them. CDR3 loop: CSARDQGSYEQYF. As DNA, the CDR3 is TGCAGTGCTAGAGATCAGGGCTCCTACGAGCAGTACTTC.

In this sample, this clonotype turned up many times. This chain links TRBV12-3 or TRBV12-4 with TRBJ2-7; D not resolved. V dropped 2 bases and J dropped 6 bases, with 8 bases sitting between them. The CDR3 extends over 12 amino acids. As DNA, the CDR3 is TGTGCCAGCAGTTTATTCTTACGCGAGCAGTACTTC. Protein product: CASSLFLREQYF.

This clonotype has only a few counts. The chain couples TRBV15 to TRBJ2-7; 9 bases align to TRBD1. Trimming at V came to 2 bases and at J to 2 bases, leaving 4 bases not matched to a gene. This CDR3 spans 15 amino acids. CDR1 LNHNV and CDR2 YYDKDF come from the germline V gene (reference sequence). This chain's CDR3 is CATSRSGTGTYEQYF. The CDR3 DNA sequence: TGTGCCACCAGCAGATCAGGGACAGGGACCTACGAGCAGTACTTC.

This clonotype was counted ten times or more. This rearrangement joins TRBV12-3 or TRBV12-4 to TRBJ1-1; D ambiguous. The CDR3 spans 16 residues. V lost 5 bases to trimming and J lost 4 bases, with 20 bases between them. CDR3 sequence: CASSPTPPGGGTEAFF. Written as DNA, the CDR3 is TGTGCCAGCAGTCCCACCCCTCCGGGTGGCGGCACTGAAGCTTTCTTT.

Comment on this clonotype: This clone may be a read error of a much larger clone one base away. The chain carries TRBV9 and TRBJ1-4; D call uncertain. The ends were cut back, 4 bases at V and 5 bases at J, with 12 bases in the middle. The CDR3 runs 14 residues. Germline assignment: CDR1 SGDLS and CDR2 YYNGEE. The CDR3 spells CASSQWKGNEKLFF. Here the CDR3 DNA reads TGTGCCAGCAGCCAATGGAAAGGAAATGAAAAACTGTTTTTT.

This clonotype was counted ten times or more. The J gene is TRBJ1-2, the V gene TRBV20-1, with 9 bases that match TRBD1. The junction had 12 bases not matched to a gene; V was cut back by 6 bases and J by 4 bases. The CDR3 has 15 amino acids. Germline assignment: CDR1 DFQATT and CDR2 SNEGSKA (reference sequence). The CDR3 loop reads CSADRGKYDRYGYTF. In nucleotides, the CDR3 is TGCAGTGCGGACAGGGGCAAGTACGATCGCTATGGCTACACCTTC.

The chain has TRBV24-1 and TRBJ1-5; no clear D gene. Trimming cost V 11 bases and J 2 bases, with 15 bases left between them. CDR1 and CDR2 (germline): KGHDR, SFDVKD. This CDR3 is built from 14 residues. The CDR3 DNA sequence: TGTGCCATCTCCAGACCTTGGGGCAATCAGCCCCAGCATTTT. It yields the protein CAISRPWGNQPQHF.

This sequence joins TRBV20-1 and TRBJ2-7; unclear D gene. Between the trimmed V and J ends, which lost 3 bases and 2 bases, there was a span of 5 bases. CDR1 and CDR2 (germline): DFQATT, SNEGSKA (reference sequence). The CDR3 extends over 11 amino acids. CDR3: CSASRAYEQYF. For the CDR3, the DNA is TGCAGTGCTAGTAGGGCCTACGAGCAGTACTTC.

The chain recombines TRBV2 with TRBJ2-7, with 10 bases that match TRBD1. This CDR3 spans 13 amino acids. V dropped 11 bases and J dropped 3; count of bases not matched to a gene: 7. Germline CDR1 and CDR2: SNHLY and FYNNEI. DNA of the CDR3: TGTGCCGCCAGGACAGGGGGGAACTACGAGCAGTACTTC. The encoded protein is CAARTGGNYEQYF.

This clonotype was counted at least ten times. The V and J genes are TRBV7-9 and TRBJ1-2, with D perhaps matching TRBD1 (5 bases). In germline, CDR1 is SEHNR, CDR2 FQNEAQ (reference sequence). Trimming stripped 8 bases from V and 8 bases from J, with 18 bases between. The CDR3 loop spans 13 amino acids. The CDR3 region is CASYGAIAHGYTF. The CDR3, as DNA: TGTGCCAGCTATGGGGCTATAGCCCACGGCTACACCTTC.